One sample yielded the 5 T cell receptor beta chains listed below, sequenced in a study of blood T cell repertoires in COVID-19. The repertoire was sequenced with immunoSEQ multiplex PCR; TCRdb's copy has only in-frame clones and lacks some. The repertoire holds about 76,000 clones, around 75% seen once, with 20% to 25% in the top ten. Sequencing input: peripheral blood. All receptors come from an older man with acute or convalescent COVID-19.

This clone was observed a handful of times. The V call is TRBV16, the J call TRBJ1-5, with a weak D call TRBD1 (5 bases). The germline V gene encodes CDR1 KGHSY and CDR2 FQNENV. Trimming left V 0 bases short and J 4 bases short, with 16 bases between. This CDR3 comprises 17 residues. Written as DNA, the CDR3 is TGTGCCAGCAGCCAATCGGGGCAGCCATGGAGTAATCAGCCCCAGCATTTT. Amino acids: CASSQSGQPWSNQPQHF.

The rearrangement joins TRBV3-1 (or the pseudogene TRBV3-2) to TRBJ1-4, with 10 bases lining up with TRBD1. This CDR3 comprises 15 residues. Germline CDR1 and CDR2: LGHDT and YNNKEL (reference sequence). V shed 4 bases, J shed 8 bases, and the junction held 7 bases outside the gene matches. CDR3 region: CASSPRDRGGEKLFF. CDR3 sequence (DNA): TGTGCCAGCAGCCCCCGGGACAGGGGTGGAGAAAAACTGTTTTTT.

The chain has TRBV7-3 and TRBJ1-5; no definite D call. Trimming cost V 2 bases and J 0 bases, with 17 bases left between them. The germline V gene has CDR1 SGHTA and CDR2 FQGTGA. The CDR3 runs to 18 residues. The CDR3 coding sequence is TGTGCCAGCAGCTTACCGTTGGGCGACGGCGATAGCAATCAGCCCCAGCATTTT. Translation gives CASSLPLGDGDSNQPQHF.

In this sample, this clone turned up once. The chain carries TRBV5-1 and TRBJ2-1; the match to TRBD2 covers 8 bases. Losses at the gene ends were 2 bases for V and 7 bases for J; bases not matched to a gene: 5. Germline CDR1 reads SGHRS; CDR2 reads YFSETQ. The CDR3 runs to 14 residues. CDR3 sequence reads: CASSFGTGGNEQFF. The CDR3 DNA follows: TGCGCCAGCAGCTTTGGAACGGGAGGGAATGAGCAGTTCTTC.

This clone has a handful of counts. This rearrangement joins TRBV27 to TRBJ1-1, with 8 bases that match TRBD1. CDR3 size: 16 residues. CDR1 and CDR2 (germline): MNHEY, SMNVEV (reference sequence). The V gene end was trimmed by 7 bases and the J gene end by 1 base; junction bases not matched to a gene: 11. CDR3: CASTRRQGMANTEAFF. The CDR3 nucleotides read TGTGCCAGCACACGAAGACAGGGGATGGCGAACACTGAAGCTTTCTTT.